This T cell receptor (beta chain) appears in the sequencing data of a study of shared clonotypes between healthy human individuals. Overall study results and limits: Represented diversity, genetic and exposure-history alike, was limited by few donors. Larger richness was generally estimated for naive than memory subsets.

Points on this clone: Its antigen is not identified.

V shed 1 base and J 4 bases; nucleotides not matched to a gene: 9. CDR3 size: 16 residues. Germline assignment: CDR1 SGHDN and CDR2 FVKESK. Naive CD8 cells comprised CD45RO-negative, CCR7-positively selected cells, excluding terminally differentiated effector memory CD45RA+ cells. Donors had no recently reported acute infections or vaccinations and were HIV-negative. Profiling relied on immunoSEQ multiplex PCR, and the TCRdb table lists in-frame clones only, not all of them. The table lists nearly 600,000 clones, around 95% of them singletons. The chain couples TRBV14 to TRBJ2-7; 8 bases agree with TRBD1. The sequenced sample consisted of naive CD8+ T cells sorted from blood. This clonotype was sampled from a woman in her twenties or thirties in good health. CDR3 in amino acids: CASSQAYLGTGYEQYF. CDR3 coding DNA: TGTGCCAGCAGCCAAGCATATTTGGGGACAGGTTACGAGCAGTACTTC.